This T cell receptor (beta chain) was sequenced for a study of cytomegalovirus exposure and HLA in healthy donors. Germline CDR1 and CDR2: LGHNA and YSLEER. V dropped 2 bases and J dropped 1 base, with 8 bases sitting between them. The CDR3 contains 15 residues. Vbeta (60) and Jbeta (13) primers were used in the PCR. Data came from immunoSEQ multiplex PCR; TCRdb stores just in-frame clones and leaves some out. The sample contains some 200,000 clones, roughly 80% of which appear only once. The sequencing input was PBMCs. The origin of this receptor is a woman aged 45-59 years in good health and CMV-seropositive. The J gene is TRBJ1-4, the V gene TRBV4-3; maybe TRBD1 (6 bases). The CDR3 protein is CASSQLQGTNEKLFF. The CDR3 DNA sequence: TGCGCCAGCAGCCAACTACAGGGAACTAATGAAAAACTGTTTTTT.